What follows are 13 T cell receptor beta chains derived from one specimen sequenced in a study of T cell repertoires in cytomegalovirus infection (dated by TCRdb to about 2019). The instrument was an Illumina HiSeq 1500. The raw public reads went through TCRdb reprocessing: fastp at Q25, MiXCR clone calling, in-frame beta chains kept. A single entry per CDR3 protein holds the most common genes and DNA from its merged rows. The sample has approximately 220,000 distinct CDR3 sequences on record, about 38% of them singletons. Of the sample, over 45% is held by the ten largest clones. Taken with the paper, the label for treatment or condition translates to: in vitro stimulation with specific CMV peptide epitopes to enrich CMV-specific T cells. Their antigens are not known. This material consisted of CD8+ T cells from cultured PBMCs, taken from culture after CMV antigen stimulation. All receptors derive from a human donor in good health (CMV status not recorded). Some clones in this sample may be carry-over from other donors' samples.

The rearrangement joins TRBV27 to TRBJ2-3, with TRBD1 as a possible D gene (5 bases). V was trimmed by 2 bases and J by 0 bases, leaving 12 bases between them. The CDR3 sequence is 16 residues long. Germline V gene data show CDR1 as MNHEY and CDR2 as SMNVEV (reference sequence). The CDR3 DNA reads TGTGCCAGCAGTTTAATTATGACAGAGAGCACAGATACGCAGTATTTT. Translated: CASSLIMTESTDTQYF.

This clonotype was found a few times. The chain couples TRBV7-2 to TRBJ2-3; TRBD2 matches 13 bases. Germline values: CDR1 SGHTA, CDR2 FQGNSA. CDR3 length: 17 residues. V was clipped by 6 bases and J by 4 bases; unmatched bases: 10. In nucleotides, the CDR3 is TGTGCCAGCAGTCAAGAGGGGACTAGCGGGGAATCAGATACGCAGTATTTT. It codes for CASSQEGTSGESDTQYF.

The chain is built from TRBV14 and TRBJ2-7, with 9 bases identical to TRBD1. Germline trimming cut 4 bases from V and 5 bases from J; bases unmatched to any gene: 6. Germline V gene data show CDR1 as SGHDN and CDR2 as FVKESK. This CDR3 comprises 14 residues. The CDR3 protein is CASSPGTGKHEQYF. In nucleotides, the CDR3 is TGTGCCAGCAGCCCCGGGACAGGGAAGCACGAGCAGTACTTC. The whole variable domain, remainder taken from reference TRBV14 and TRBJ2-7, is EAGVTQFPSHSVIEKGQTVTLRCDPISGHDNLYWYRRVMGKEIKFLLHFVKESKQDESGMPNNRFLAERTGGTYSTLKVQPAELEDSGVYFCASSPGTGKHEQYFGPGTRLTVT.

This chain links TRBV7-9 with TRBJ1-1, with D tentatively TRBD1 (5 bases). Germline V gives CDR1 SEHNR, CDR2 FQNEAQ (reference sequence). Trimming pared 10 bases from V and 10 bases from J, leaving 19 bases between. This CDR3 is built from 12 residues. DNA of the CDR3: TGTGCCACCTCGCCGGGGGGAAGGGTAGCTTTCTTT. The encoded protein is CATSPGGRVAFF.

Concerning this clonotype itself: As the CDR3 is not closed by the conserved phenylalanine or tryptophan, this likely results from a read error. The chain links TRBV7-6 to TRBJ2-3; D remains unclear. Germline loops: CDR1 SGHVS, CDR2 FNYEAQ. There are 13 residues in the CDR3. V dropped 0 bases and J dropped 4 bases, with 5 bases sitting between them. The CDR3 loop reads CASSLAHSDTQYL. The CDR3 DNA is TGTGCCAGCAGCTTAGCGCACTCAGATACGCAGTATTTG.

The rearrangement uses TRBV2 and TRBJ2-4; D tentatively fits TRBD1 or TRBD2 (6 bases each). The CDR3 has 15 amino acids. Germline values: CDR1 SNHLY, CDR2 FYNNEI. Trimming took off 5 bases at V and 1 base at J, with 12 bases between the two ends. As DNA, the CDR3 is TGTGCCAGCAGTCAAGAGGGGGGTGCCAAAAACATTCAGTACTTC. Translation: CASSQEGGAKNIQYF.

The gene calls are TRBV13 and TRBJ2-1, with D perhaps matching TRBD2 (5 bases). Germline assignment: CDR1 PRHDT and CDR2 FYEKMQ (reference sequence). The V gene lost 3 bases and the J gene lost 2 bases, with 8 bases spanning the gap. The CDR3 sequence is 14 residues long. CDR3 DNA: TGTGCCAGCAGCTTCGTGAGGGCCTACAATGAGCAGTTCTTC. It is translated as CASSFVRAYNEQFF.

This clonotype was counted a single time. V gene TRBV5-1 combines with J gene TRBJ2-3; 13 nucleotides line up with TRBD2. The CDR3 runs to 17 residues. Per germline, CDR1 SGHRS and CDR2 YFSETQ. V gave up 5 bases and J gave up 2 bases; unmatched junction bases: 8. DNA of the CDR3: TGCGCCAGCAGACTCAGACTAGCGGGAGGACACACAGATACGCAGTATTTT. Protein product: CASRLRLAGGHTDTQYF. Filled out from reference TRBV5-1 and TRBJ2-3, the complete variable domain reads KAGVTQTPRYLIKTRGQQVTLSCSPISGHRSVSWYQQTPGQGLQFLFEYFSETQRNKGNFPGRFSGRQFSNSRSEMNVSTLELGDSALYLCASRLRLAGGHTDTQYFGPGTRLTVL.

The chain recombines TRBV27 with TRBJ2-1; TRBD2 agrees at 10 bases. The trim removed 5 bases at V and 2 bases at J, leaving 3 bases unmatched. The germline V gene encodes CDR1 MNHEY and CDR2 SMNVEV (reference sequence). The CDR3 is 15 residues long. The CDR3 spells CASSTSGTAYNEQFF. The CDR3 bases are TGTGCCAGCAGTACTAGCGGGACGGCCTACAATGAGCAGTTCTTC.

This clonotype was seen more than once but under ten times. V usage is TRBV27 and J usage is TRBJ2-1; the D is unclear. This CDR3 has 12 residues. Germline V gene data show CDR1 as MNHEY and CDR2 as SMNVEV (reference sequence). V lost 6 bases and J 7 bases, leaving 10 bases between the germline ends. CDR3 nucleotides: TGTGCCAGCAGCTTTTTGGGGAATGAGCAGTTCTTC. Encoded protein: CASSFLGNEQFF.

This clonotype turned up a few times. The gene calls are TRBV20-1 and TRBJ1-1; maybe TRBD1 (5 bases). The V end lost 5 bases, the J end lost 4 bases, and 14 bases lay between the germline ends. This CDR3 spans 13 amino acids. Germline CDR1 is DFQATT and CDR2 is SNEGSKA (reference sequence). The CDR3 reads CSAPRGAITEAFF. The CDR3, as DNA: TGCAGTGCTCCTCGGGGCGCGATCACTGAAGCTTTCTTT.

The V gene is TRBV12-3 or TRBV12-4, the J gene TRBJ1-2; D is ambiguous. Trimming took 7 bases from V and 8 from J, leaving 17 bases between them. The CDR3 runs to 13 residues. CDR3 DNA: TGTGCCAGCATCGGTCGGAGACGGGAAGGCTACACCTTC. Amino acid sequence: CASIGRRREGYTF.

The chain has TRBV10-3 and TRBJ2-7; D gene unclear. Trimming cost V 2 bases and J 0 bases, with 5 bases left between them. CDR1 and CDR2 (germline): ENHRY, SYGVKD. The CDR3 loop spans 13 amino acids. CDR3 loop: CAISEGSSYEQYF. For the CDR3, the DNA is TGTGCCATCAGTGAGGGCAGCTCCTACGAGCAGTACTTC.